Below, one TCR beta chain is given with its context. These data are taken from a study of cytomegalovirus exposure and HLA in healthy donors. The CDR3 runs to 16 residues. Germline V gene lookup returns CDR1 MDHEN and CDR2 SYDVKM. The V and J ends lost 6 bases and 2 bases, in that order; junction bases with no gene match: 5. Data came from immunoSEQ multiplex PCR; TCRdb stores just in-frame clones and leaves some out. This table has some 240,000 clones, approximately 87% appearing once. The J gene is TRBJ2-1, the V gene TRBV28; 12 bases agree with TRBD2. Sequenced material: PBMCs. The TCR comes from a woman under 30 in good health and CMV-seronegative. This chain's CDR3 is CASSGLAGPTYNEQFF. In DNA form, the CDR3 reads TGTGCCAGCAGCGGACTAGCGGGACCGACCTACAATGAGCAGTTCTTC.